This T cell receptor (beta chain) was recorded in a study of cytomegalovirus exposure and HLA in healthy donors. Study findings and constraints: The listing of about 150 TCR beta chains classed them as cytomegalovirus-associated. CMV serostatus was the sole immune exposure information available. There were three CMV-associated chains whose specificity for CMV antigens was confirmed in vitro.

PCR employed 60 Vbeta and 13 Jbeta primers. As handled by the study authors: In a later analysis, the count reached roughly 80 million unique TCR beta chains, with around 11 million shared. The protocol was immunoSEQ multiplex PCR, while the TCRdb copy is restricted to in-frame clones and leaves out a portion. V and J calls plus clone size are reproduced from that table; the DNA served to infer D and trimming. This sample has just over 150,000 clones; 70% to 90% occur once, and the top ten carry more than 2%. Comments on this clone: The antigen remains unidentified.

CDR1 and CDR2 from the germline V gene are SGHDN and FVKESK. Trimming pared 4 bases from V and 0 bases from J, leaving 15 bases between. The CDR3 totals 16 residues. The TCR was taken from a man between 18 and 29 years old in good health and CMV-seropositive. The chain combines TRBV14 with TRBJ2-5; TRBD2 might be the D (6 bases). Sequencing input: PBMCs. The CDR3 protein is CASSPGDLRYQETQYF. The CDR3, as DNA: TGTGCCAGCAGCCCGGGGGACCTACGTTACCAAGAGACCCAGTACTTC.